By sample fraction, the clone carrying this T cell receptor (beta chain) is medium-sized. What it binds is unknown. The data stem from a study of neoadjuvant anti-PD-1 for oral cavity cancer. Background on the study: Patients without progression got a fourth dose around day 43. Study-wide results and caveats: Expansion of preexisting intratumoral clones was suggested to aid response.

The time point is: after neoadjuvant nivolumab, at surgical resection. The patients had HPV-negative, locally advanced oral cavity squamous cell carcinoma. Two replicates per tumor sample, mostly from roughly 4.9 ug of genomic DNA. The data were produced by immunoSEQ multiplex PCR, yet TCRdb's version contains in-frame clones alone and is incomplete. The sample includes roughly 25,000 clones, 25% to 30% of them seen just once. CDR1 is MGHRA, CDR2 YSYEKL, per germline. This CDR3 has 15 amino acids. V was shortened by 1 base and J by 0 bases, with 9 bases between the two germline ends. This chain links TRBV4-1 with TRBJ1-1; D unresolved. The sequencing used tumor tissue, collected after nivolumab (anti-PD-1) treatment. This sequence originates from a person aged 40-85 years with oral cavity squamous cell carcinoma. CDR3 sequence (DNA): TGCGCCAGCAGCCAAGTAGGGCGGATGAACACTGAAGCTTTCTTT. Amino acids: CASSQVGRMNTEAFF.